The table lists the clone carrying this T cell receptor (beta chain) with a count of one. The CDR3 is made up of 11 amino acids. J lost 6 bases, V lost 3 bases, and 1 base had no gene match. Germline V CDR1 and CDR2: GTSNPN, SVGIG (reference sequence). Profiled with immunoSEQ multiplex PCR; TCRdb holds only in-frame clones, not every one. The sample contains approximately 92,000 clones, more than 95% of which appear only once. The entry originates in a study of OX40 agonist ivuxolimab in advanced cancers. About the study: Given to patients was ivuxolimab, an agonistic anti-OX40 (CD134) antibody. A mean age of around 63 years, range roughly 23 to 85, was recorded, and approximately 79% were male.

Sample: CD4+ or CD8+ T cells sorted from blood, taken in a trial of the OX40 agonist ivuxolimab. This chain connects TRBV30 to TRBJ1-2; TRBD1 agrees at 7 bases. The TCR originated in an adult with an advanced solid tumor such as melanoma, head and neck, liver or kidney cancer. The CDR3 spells CAWRGQNGYTF. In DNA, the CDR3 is TGTGCCTGGAGGGGACAGAATGGCTACACCTTC.